Presented here are 26 T cell receptor beta chains from one specimen sequenced in a study of cytomegalovirus exposure and HLA in healthy donors. 13 Jbeta primers and 60 Vbeta primers were used for the PCR. The table came from immunoSEQ multiplex PCR; TCRdb's copy has only in-frame clones and leaves some out. The sample consists of about 220,000 clones, around 76% of them appearing once. Sequenced material: PBMCs. Every receptor here comes from a man aged 35 to 55 in good health and CMV-seropositive.

The rearrangement joins TRBV9 to TRBJ2-1; maybe TRBD2 (5 bases). CDR1 SGDLS and CDR2 YYNGEE come from the germline V gene. The CDR3 has 15 amino acids. Between the trimmed V and J ends, which lost 0 bases and 3 bases, there was a span of 10 bases. CDR3 protein: CASSVVAGGYNEQFF. The CDR3 region has the DNA TGTGCCAGCAGCGTAGTTGCGGGCGGCTACAATGAGCAGTTCTTC.

V is TRBV19 and J is TRBJ2-6; weak D call: TRBD2 (5 bases). The CDR3 length is 17 residues. The V end lost 4 bases, the J end lost 0 bases, and 13 bases lay between the germline ends. Germline CDR1 reads LNHDA; CDR2 reads SQIVND (reference sequence). CDR3 sequence: CASSRAGPLSGANVLTF. For the CDR3, the DNA is TGTGCCAGTAGTAGGGCGGGCCCACTCTCTGGGGCCAACGTCCTGACTTTC.

V and J are TRBV7-3 and TRBJ2-4; D may be TRBD1 (5 bases). V lost 2 bases and J 8 bases, leaving 10 bases between the germline ends. The CDR3 is 13 amino acids. CDR1 SGHTA and CDR2 FQGTGA come from the germline V gene. In nucleotides, the CDR3 is TGTGCCAGCAGCTTAGGGGCAGCAGACATTCAGTACTTC. It is translated as CASSLGAADIQYF.

CDR3 loop: CASSFGRGEYGYTF. For the CDR3, the DNA is TGTGCCAGCAGTTTTGGGAGGGGAGAGTATGGCTACACCTTC. The chain uses TRBV27 and TRBJ1-2, with D perhaps TRBD1 (5 bases). Germline-derived CDR1 and CDR2 are MNHEY and SMNVEV (reference sequence). CDR3 length: 14 amino acids. V lost 3 bases, J lost 5 bases, and 13 bases lay in between.

This clone was seen only once. The chain combines TRBV30 with TRBJ1-1; D uncertain. Germline V gene sequence: CDR1 GTSNPN, CDR2 SVGIG (reference sequence). V was shortened by 7 bases and J by 1 base, with 13 bases between the two germline ends. The CDR3 is made up of 13 amino acids. In DNA form, the CDR3 reads TGTGCCTCCTCCCGAAGAGCGAACACTGAAGCTTTCTTT. Amino acid sequence: CASSRRANTEAFF.

The V call is TRBV27, the J call TRBJ1-2; 9 nucleotides line up with TRBD1. CDR3 length: 14 amino acids. In germline, CDR1 is MNHEY, CDR2 SMNVEV (reference sequence). Trimming took 2 bases from V and 7 from J; bases not matched to a gene: 5. The CDR3 sequence is CASSLTGGLGGYTF. CDR3 in DNA: TGTGCCAGCAGTTTAACAGGGGGCCTCGGTGGCTACACCTTC.

This clone occurred a few times. This rearrangement joins TRBV6-5 to TRBJ1-4; TRBD1 matches 10 bases. Germline V gives CDR1 MNHEY, CDR2 SVGAGI. The V and J ends lost 6 bases and 6 bases, in that order; junction bases with no gene match: 4. This CDR3 has 14 residues. The DNA for the CDR3 is TGTGCCAGCAGCCTCGACAGGGGGCATGAAAAACTGTTTTTT. Its protein product is CASSLDRGHEKLFF.

The chain has TRBV4-1 and TRBJ1-5, with a possible D match to TRBD1 (5 bases). Looked up from germline, CDR1 is MGHRA and CDR2 is YSYEKL. V lost 3 bases to trimming and J lost 1 base, with 13 bases between them. CDR3 length: 16 residues. The CDR3 DNA is TGCGCCAGCAGCCAGGGCGGGACTGACAGCAATCAGCCCCAGCATTTT. It codes for CASSQGGTDSNQPQHF.

This chain joins TRBV29-1 and TRBJ2-1; TRBD1 is a possible D gene (5 bases). The CDR3 is 13 amino acids. Trimming removed 4 bases from V and 9 bases from J, with 16 bases in between. Looked up from germline, CDR1 is SQVTM and CDR2 is ANQGSEA. This chain's CDR3 is CSVGNTGVGEQFF. The CDR3 region has the DNA TGCAGCGTTGGGAATACAGGAGTAGGTGAGCAGTTCTTC.

As regards this clone: Other DNA sequences in this specimen translate into the identical CDR3. The chain joins TRBV6-5 to TRBJ1-2, with TRBD1 identical over 7 bases. CDR1 MNHEY and CDR2 SVGAGI come from the germline V gene. The J segment lost 3 bases and the V segment lost 0 bases, leaving 1 base of the junction unmatched. CDR3 length equals 14 residues. The CDR3 DNA follows: TGTGCCAGCAGTTACTCGGGACAGTACTATGGCTACACCTTC. It is translated as CASSYSGQYYGYTF.

The V call is TRBV9, the J call TRBJ2-1, with D perhaps TRBD2 (6 bases). The ends were cut back, 4 bases at V and 7 bases at J, with 21 bases in the middle. The germline V gene encodes CDR1 SGDLS and CDR2 YYNGEE. The CDR3 is made up of 16 amino acids. Written as DNA, the CDR3 is TGTGCCAGCAGCCCCCAGGCCGGAGGGCCTGGTAATGAGCAGTTCTTC. Translating gives CASSPQAGGPGNEQFF.

The gene calls are TRBV16 and TRBJ1-5; 9 bases are shared with TRBD1. The ends lost 4 bases at V and 4 bases at J; junction bases unmatched: 5. Germline CDR1 reads KGHSY; CDR2 reads FQNENV. The CDR3 length is 15 residues. The CDR3 nucleotides are TGTGCCAGCAGCCCTTCGGGACAGGGAAATCAGCCCCAGCATTTT. Protein sequence: CASSPSGQGNQPQHF.

The chain has TRBV7-2 and TRBJ1-3, with 8 bases that match TRBD1. The length of the CDR3 is 12 residues. V was clipped by 6 bases and J by 11 bases; unmatched bases: 6. Germline V gene data show CDR1 as SGHTA and CDR2 as FQGNSA. The CDR3 spells CASRIQGGSIYF. CDR3 coding DNA: TGTGCCAGCAGGATACAGGGGGGCTCCATATATTTT.

This chain connects TRBV7-9 to TRBJ2-1; TRBD2 is a possible D gene (6 bases). V lost 8 bases and J lost 0, with 11 bases in between. This CDR3 region has 14 residues. Germline lookup yields CDR1 SEHNR and CDR2 FQNEAQ (reference sequence). CDR3 loop: CASGLTGSYNEQFF. For the CDR3, the DNA is TGTGCCAGCGGACTAACGGGCTCCTACAATGAGCAGTTCTTC.

The chain couples TRBV19 to TRBJ1-2; the D is unclear. CDR1 and CDR2 (germline): LNHDA, SQIVND (reference sequence). The CDR3 runs to 13 residues. The V gene lost 5 bases and the J gene lost 1 base, with 8 bases spanning the gap. CDR3 nucleotide sequence: TGTGCCAGTAGTCCGGGTCTTAACTATGGCTACACCTTC. Residues: CASSPGLNYGYTF.

This clone was detected a few times. The CDR3 sequence is CASSYSQGGEQFF. The CDR3 DNA sequence: TGTGCCAGCAGTTACTCGCAGGGAGGTGAGCAGTTCTTC. The chain employs TRBV6-5 and TRBJ2-1; D might be TRBD2 (6 bases). Germline CDR1 MNHEY, CDR2 SVGAGI. V shed 0 bases and J shed 9 bases, with 9 bases lying between them. The CDR3 loop spans 13 amino acids.

V and J are TRBV5-1 and TRBJ2-5; 13 bases are shared with TRBD2. The germline V gene encodes CDR1 SGHRS and CDR2 YFSETQ. V shed 1 base, J shed 2 bases, and the junction held 2 bases outside the gene matches. The CDR3 loop spans 16 amino acids. The CDR3 loop is CASSLMGLAGQETQYF. The CDR3 DNA reads TGCGCCAGCAGCTTGATGGGACTAGCGGGACAAGAGACCCAGTACTTC.

Worth noting for this clone: The sample carries other DNA sequences with the same CDR3. The chain links TRBV30 to TRBJ1-1; tentative D call: TRBD1 (5 bases). This CDR3 has 13 amino acids. The V gene's germline CDR1 is GTSNPN and CDR2 SVGIG (reference sequence). Trimming pared 0 bases from V and 3 bases from J, leaving 8 bases between. CDR3 sequence (DNA): TGTGCCTGGAGTGTTCAGGGTTACACTGAAGCTTTCTTT. The encoded protein is CAWSVQGYTEAFF.

The rearrangement links TRBV5-1 to TRBJ2-1; 8 positions agree with TRBD1. The CDR3 extends over 15 amino acids. Germline assignment: CDR1 SGHRS and CDR2 YFSETQ. V lost 4 bases and J lost 2; bases outside the gene matches: 5. CDR3 sequence (DNA): TGCGCCAGCAGCGGTCAGGGGGCCCCCTACAATGAGCAGTTCTTC. This sequence encodes CASSGQGAPYNEQFF.

V usage is TRBV27 and J usage is TRBJ2-1; 8 positions match TRBD2. The CDR3 is made up of 15 amino acids. CDR1 is MNHEY and CDR2 is SMNVEV in the germline V gene (reference sequence). The V segment lost 6 bases and the J segment 6 bases; nucleotides outside the gene matches: 10. CDR3 protein: CASRSGSHTGNEQFF. CDR3 bases: TGTGCCAGCAGGAGCGGGAGCCACACGGGCAATGAGCAGTTCTTC.

The J gene is TRBJ2-1, the V gene TRBV6-5, with D possibly matching TRBD2 (6 bases). The CDR3 is 16 residues long. The germline V and J ends were trimmed by 4 bases and 2 bases, with 15 bases remaining between them. In germline, CDR1 is MNHEY, CDR2 SVGAGI. The CDR3: CASSLYSGVAYNEQFF. CDR3 coding DNA: TGTGCCAGCAGTTTGTATTCGGGGGTTGCCTACAATGAGCAGTTCTTC.

The V gene is TRBV27, the J gene TRBJ1-1; 10 nucleotides match TRBD1. The CDR3 is 15 amino acids. The germline CDR1 and CDR2 sequences are MNHEY and SMNVEV (reference sequence). With V trimmed by 6 bases and J by 0 bases, 4 bases remained unmatched. The CDR3 loop is CASRGTGVMNTEAFF. The CDR3 bases are TGTGCCAGCAGGGGGACAGGGGTCATGAACACTGAAGCTTTCTTT.

This clone has only one observation. The chain is built from TRBV6-5 and TRBJ2-7, with a weak D call TRBD2 (5 bases). The germline gives CDR1 MNHEY, CDR2 SVGAGI. This CDR3 contains 13 residues. The V gene lost 7 bases and the J gene lost 4 bases, with 14 bases spanning the gap. The CDR3 region has the DNA TGTGCCAGCACATTCGAACTAGGGTACGAGCAGTACTTC. This encodes CASTFELGYEQYF.

The chain couples TRBV27 to TRBJ2-5; no clear D gene. Germline V CDR1 and CDR2: MNHEY, SMNVEV (reference sequence). CDR3 length: 13 amino acids. Between the trimmed V and J ends, which lost 8 bases and 3 bases, there was a span of 13 bases. The CDR3 DNA reads TGTGCCAGCCACTCGGTAGCAGAAGAGACCCAGTACTTC. It yields the protein CASHSVAEETQYF.

The V gene is TRBV12-5, the J gene TRBJ2-1, with 9 bases aligning to TRBD1. CDR1 LGHNT and CDR2 FRNRAP come from the germline V gene. The length of the CDR3 is 15 residues. The trim removed 6 bases at V and 10 bases at J, leaving 13 bases unmatched. The CDR3, as DNA: TGTGCTAGTGGCGACGACAGGGGGAAAACAACGGAGCAGTTCTTC. It encodes CASGDDRGKTTEQFF.

The rearrangement uses TRBV5-1 and TRBJ2-2; 7 nucleotides match TRBD1. Germline V gene data show CDR1 as SGHRS and CDR2 as YFSETQ. Unmatched junction bases numbered 3, after V lost 4 bases and J lost 0 bases. The CDR3 is 15 residues long. CDR3 sequence reads: CASSQTGANTGELFF. The CDR3 DNA follows: TGCGCCAGCAGCCAAACAGGGGCGAACACCGGGGAGCTGTTTTTT.